These 5 T cell receptor beta chains came from one sample sequenced in a study of regulatory dendritic cells for organ transplantation. Sequencing used immunoSEQ multiplex PCR; TCRdb keeps in-frame clones, though not all of them. The sample yields some 40,000 clones, around nine tenths seen once. The sequenced sample was naive CD8+ T cells from blood. As for subset: CD45RA+ naive T cells. Receptors originate from a human donor in good health.

The chain is built from TRBV28 and TRBJ2-7; a possible D gene is TRBD2 (6 bases). Germline-derived CDR1 and CDR2 are MDHEN and SYDVKM. With 3 bases removed from V and 6 bases from J, the gap between germline ends came to 9 bases. The CDR3 contains 12 residues. CDR3 coding DNA: TGTGCCAGCAGTTTTGGAGGGGTCGAGCAGTACTTC. Its translation is CASSFGGVEQYF.

The table lists this clone with a count of one. The rearrangement uses TRBV29-1 and TRBJ2-3; tentatively, D is TRBD2 (5 bases). CDR3 length: 17 residues. The germline CDR1 and CDR2 sequences are SQVTM and ANQGSEA. V was trimmed by 7 bases and J by 2 bases, leaving 25 bases between them. The DNA for the CDR3 is TGCAGCGCCGAGGACTTCCCTCTTGAATTTTACACAGATACGCAGTATTTT. Its protein product is CSAEDFPLEFYTDTQYF.

This clone appeared a single time. V gene TRBV27 combines with J gene TRBJ2-7; perhaps TRBD1 as D (7 bases). Trimming stripped 5 bases from V and 0 bases from J, with 11 bases between. This CDR3 comprises 14 residues. Germline V gene lookup returns CDR1 MNHEY and CDR2 SMNVEV (reference sequence). CDR3 in amino acids: CASSTGDSSYEQYF. The CDR3 DNA reads TGTGCCAGCAGTACGGGGGACAGCTCCTACGAGCAGTACTTC.

The chain carries TRBV7-3 and TRBJ2-3; D is perhaps TRBD2 (6 bases). The CDR3 spans 15 residues. Between the trimmed V and J ends, which lost 3 bases and 4 bases, there was a span of 14 bases. Germline V gene data show CDR1 as SGHTA and CDR2 as FQGTGA. This CDR3 is CASSFGGGSADTQYF. DNA for the CDR3: TGTGCCAGCAGCTTTGGTGGGGGGAGTGCAGATACGCAGTATTTT.

The chain has TRBV5-4 and TRBJ2-3, with TRBD2 matching 13 bases. V dropped 4 bases and J dropped 6; count of bases not matched to a gene: 8. CDR3 length: 16 amino acids. CDR1 is SGHNT, CDR2 YYREEE, per germline (reference sequence). The CDR3 protein is CASSGELAGGPDTQYF. The DNA of the CDR3 is TGTGCCAGCAGCGGTGAACTAGCGGGGGGGCCGGATACGCAGTATTTT.